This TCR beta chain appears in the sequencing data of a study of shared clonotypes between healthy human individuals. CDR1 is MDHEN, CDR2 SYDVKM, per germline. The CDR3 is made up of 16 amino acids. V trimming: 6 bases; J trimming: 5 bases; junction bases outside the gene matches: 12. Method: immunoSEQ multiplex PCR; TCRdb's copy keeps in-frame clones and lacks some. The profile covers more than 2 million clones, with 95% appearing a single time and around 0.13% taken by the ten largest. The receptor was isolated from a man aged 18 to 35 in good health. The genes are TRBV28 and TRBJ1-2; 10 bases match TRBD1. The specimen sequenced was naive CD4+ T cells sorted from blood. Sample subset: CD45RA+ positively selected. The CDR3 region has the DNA TGTGCCAGCAGCCCCTTAGGGACAGGGGAACGGTATGGCTACACCTTC. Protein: CASSPLGTGERYGYTF.